The 21 T cell receptor beta chains reported below all come from one sample, sequenced in a study of cytomegalovirus exposure and HLA in healthy donors. The PCR contained 60 Vbeta and 13 Jbeta primers. Libraries were prepared by immunoSEQ multiplex PCR; TCRdb keeps only in-frame clonotypes and omits some of them. The table has about 180,000 clones, about 82% seen once. What was sequenced was PBMCs. The origin of the receptors is a man aged 18-30 years in good health and CMV-seronegative.

V gene TRBV5-6 combines with J gene TRBJ1-5, with TRBD1 as a possible D gene (6 bases). Trimming cost V 4 bases and J 5 bases, with 13 bases left between them. Looked up from germline, CDR1 is SGHDT and CDR2 is YYEEEE. CDR3 length: 14 amino acids. The CDR3 here is CASSATGNHQPQHF. The CDR3 DNA sequence: TGTGCCAGCAGCGCTACAGGGAACCATCAGCCCCAGCATTTT.

The genes are TRBV11-3 and TRBJ2-7; 11 positions agree with TRBD2. The trim removed 3 bases at V and 6 bases at J, leaving 7 bases unmatched. CDR1 is SGHNT, CDR2 YENEEA, per germline. This CDR3 has 15 amino acids. The CDR3 spells CASSFRLAGPIEQYF. CDR3 nucleotide sequence: TGTGCCAGCAGCTTCAGACTAGCGGGGCCCATCGAGCAGTACTTC.

The V call is TRBV2, the J call TRBJ2-2, with 9 bases identical to TRBD1. This CDR3 is built from 18 residues. V lost 6 bases to trimming and J lost 3 bases; unmatched junction nucleotides: 14. In germline, CDR1 is SNHLY, CDR2 FYNNEI. This CDR3 is CASSLVNRGLKYTGELFF. CDR3 bases: TGTGCCAGCAGCCTAGTCAACAGGGGGCTAAAATACACCGGGGAGCTGTTTTTT.

V usage is TRBV27 and J usage is TRBJ2-2; D is perhaps TRBD1 (5 bases). Germline V lookup: CDR1 MNHEY, CDR2 SMNVEV (reference sequence). The CDR3 runs 14 residues. With 8 bases removed from V and 4 bases from J, the gap between germline ends came to 14 bases. DNA of the CDR3: TGTGCCAGCCAAAACCATGGGGCCACCGGGGAGCTGTTTTTT. This encodes CASQNHGATGELFF.

This chain connects TRBV5-1 to TRBJ1-2; 7 bases agree with TRBD1. The CDR3 is 13 amino acids. Germline CDR1 SGHRS, CDR2 YFSETQ. With V trimmed by 1 base and J by 4 bases, 1 base remained unmatched. This CDR3 is CASSLPGGYGYTF. The CDR3 nucleotides read TGCGCCAGCAGCTTGCCAGGGGGCTATGGCTACACCTTC.

The V and J genes are TRBV9 and TRBJ2-7, with 12 bases fitting TRBD2. Germline V gene data show CDR1 as SGDLS and CDR2 as YYNGEE. This CDR3 is 15 amino acids long. V shed 0 bases, J shed 3 bases, and the junction held 1 base outside the gene matches. CDR3 region: CASSVGTSGNYEQYF. The CDR3, as DNA: TGTGCCAGCAGCGTAGGGACTAGCGGGAACTACGAGCAGTACTTC.

This clone appeared a single time. The CDR3 is CASKEQGDTEAFF. In nucleotides, the CDR3 is TGTGCCAGTAAGGAACAGGGAGACACTGAAGCTTTCTTT. The chain is built from TRBV19 and TRBJ1-1; a possible D gene is TRBD1 (6 bases). V lost 7 bases, J lost 3 bases, and 12 bases lay in between. The CDR3 is 13 amino acids. Germline-derived CDR1 and CDR2 are LNHDA and SQIVND (reference sequence).

The chain recombines TRBV9 with TRBJ1-2; D is possibly TRBD1 (5 bases). Deletions cut 4 bases from V and 6 bases from J, with 10 bases between. The CDR3 sequence is 12 residues long. Germline loops: CDR1 SGDLS, CDR2 YYNGEE. The CDR3 spells CASSLTGDGYTF. CDR3 sequence (DNA): TGTGCCAGCAGCCTCACGGGGGATGGCTACACCTTC.

This chain connects TRBV6-1 to TRBJ1-1; D call uncertain. The CDR3 sequence is 16 residues long. Germline V gene data show CDR1 as MNHNS and CDR2 as SASEGT. V was shortened by 2 bases and J by 3 bases, with 16 bases between the two germline ends. Here the CDR3 reads CASSEFRRGLYTEAFF. The CDR3 DNA follows: TGTGCCAGCAGTGAATTTCGACGTGGGCTATACACTGAAGCTTTCTTT.

This chain connects TRBV28 to TRBJ2-5, with D possibly matching TRBD2 (5 bases). CDR3 length: 13 residues. Trimming took off 2 bases at V and 4 bases at J, with 8 bases between the two ends. In germline, CDR1 is MDHEN, CDR2 SYDVKM. The DNA of the CDR3 is TGTGCCAGCAGTTTAACTAGTCCAGAGACCCAGTACTTC. Encoded protein: CASSLTSPETQYF.

This clone has a single count. CDR3 nucleotide sequence: TGTGCCAGCTCACCGAGTATGACAGTGAACACTGAAGCTTTCTTT. It is translated as CASSPSMTVNTEAFF. The chain has TRBV18 and TRBJ1-1; D might be TRBD1 (5 bases). V lost 3 bases and J lost 0, with 11 bases in between. The length of the CDR3 is 15 residues. Germline assignment: CDR1 KGHSH and CDR2 LQKENI.

The chain carries TRBV10-2 and TRBJ2-3; weak D call: TRBD2 (6 bases). This CDR3 spans 16 amino acids. Trimming took 6 bases from V and 3 from J, leaving 19 bases between them. CDR1 is WSHSY and CDR2 is SAAADI in the germline V gene. CDR3: CASSPTTSFQTDTQYF. CDR3 coding DNA: TGCGCCAGCAGCCCGACAACTAGCTTTCAGACAGATACGCAGTATTTT.

This clone showed up just a few times. The gene calls are TRBV7-9 and TRBJ1-1; D perhaps matches TRBD1 (5 bases). The germline gives CDR1 SEHNR, CDR2 FQNEAQ (reference sequence). Trimming left V 6 bases short and J 3 bases short, with 11 bases between. There are 13 residues in the CDR3. CDR3 region: CASRPQGDTEAFF. The CDR3 DNA sequence: TGTGCCAGCAGACCTCAGGGCGACACTGAAGCTTTCTTT.

This chain joins TRBV28 and TRBJ2-5; 8 bases are a match to TRBD2. Per germline, CDR1 MDHEN and CDR2 SYDVKM. The CDR3 contains 14 residues. After removal of 6 bases from V and 7 bases from J, the junction contained 10 bases not matched to a gene. The CDR3 bases are TGTGCCAGCAGCCAAAGTGGCAGCGGGGGGACCCAGTACTTC. It is translated as CASSQSGSGGTQYF.

The chain employs TRBV25-1 and TRBJ2-5; 8 positions match TRBD1. Germline-derived CDR1 and CDR2 are MGHDK and SYGVNS. CDR3 size: 15 residues. The V and J ends lost 2 bases and 1 base, in that order; junction bases with no gene match: 3. For the CDR3, the DNA is TGTGCCAGCAGTGAAGCGGGGACAGGCCAAGAGACCCAGTACTTC. Its protein product is CASSEAGTGQETQYF.

The chain carries TRBV4-1 and TRBJ2-7, with D hard to call. Per germline, CDR1 MGHRA and CDR2 YSYEKL. Trimming took off 0 bases at V and 0 bases at J, with 9 bases between the two ends. The CDR3 sequence is 15 residues long. CDR3 residues: CASSQETHSSYEQYF. CDR3 bases: TGCGCCAGCAGCCAAGAGACCCACAGCTCCTACGAGCAGTACTTC.

This clone was recorded once. V and J are TRBV6-4 and TRBJ2-2; possibly TRBD1 for D (6 bases). V was pared by 4 bases and J by 4 bases, with 13 bases between. The CDR3 length is 15 residues. Per the germline V gene, CDR1 is MRHNA and CDR2 is SNTAGT. CDR3 sequence reads: CASSVRQGSTGELFF. CDR3 nucleotide sequence: TGTGCCAGCAGTGTCAGGCAGGGGAGCACCGGGGAGCTGTTTTTT.

This clone occurred a few times. Compared with germline, one end of the junction differs, possibly owing to a read error. The V and J genes are TRBV7-7 and TRBJ2-3; TRBD1 agrees at 8 bases. The CDR3 runs 15 residues. Germline assignment: CDR1 SSHAT and CDR2 FNYEAQ (reference sequence). The DNA of the CDR3 is TGTGCTAGCAGCTTAGGACAGGGCGGCACAGATACGCAGTATTTT. Protein sequence: CASSLGQGGTDTQYF. Full variable domain (rest looked up from reference TRBV7-7 and TRBJ2-3): GAGVSQSPRYKVTKRGQDVTLRCDPISSHATLYWYQQALGQGPEFLTYFNYEAQPDKSGLPSDRFSAERPEGSISTLTIQRTEQRDSAMYRCASSLGQGGTDTQYFGPGTRLTVL.

This clone was counted only a few times. The J gene is TRBJ2-1, the V gene TRBV9; perhaps TRBD2 as D (6 bases). CDR1 is SGDLS, CDR2 YYNGEE, per germline. CDR3 length: 15 amino acids. Trimming took 0 bases from V and 8 from J, leaving 15 bases between them. CDR3 sequence: CASSVEGRPGDEQFF. In DNA form, the CDR3 reads TGTGCCAGCAGCGTAGAAGGCCGACCGGGGGATGAGCAGTTCTTC.

The sample holds a few counts of this clone. V usage is TRBV28 and J usage is TRBJ2-1; D remains unclear. V lost 6 bases and J 0 bases, leaving 12 bases between the germline ends. The germline gives CDR1 MDHEN, CDR2 SYDVKM. This CDR3 spans 15 amino acids. CDR3 nucleotide sequence: TGTGCCAGCAGGGGTGGCGGAAGCTCCTACAATGAGCAGTTCTTC. This sequence encodes CASRGGGSSYNEQFF.

The V and J genes are TRBV18 and TRBJ2-7, with a possible D match to TRBD1 (6 bases). V gave up 3 bases and J gave up 4 bases, with 13 bases separating them. CDR3 length: 14 residues. Germline V gene data show CDR1 as KGHSH and CDR2 as LQKENI. CDR3 nucleotide sequence: TGTGCCAGCTCACCCCTGGACAGCAAATACGAGCAGTACTTC. It is translated as CASSPLDSKYEQYF.